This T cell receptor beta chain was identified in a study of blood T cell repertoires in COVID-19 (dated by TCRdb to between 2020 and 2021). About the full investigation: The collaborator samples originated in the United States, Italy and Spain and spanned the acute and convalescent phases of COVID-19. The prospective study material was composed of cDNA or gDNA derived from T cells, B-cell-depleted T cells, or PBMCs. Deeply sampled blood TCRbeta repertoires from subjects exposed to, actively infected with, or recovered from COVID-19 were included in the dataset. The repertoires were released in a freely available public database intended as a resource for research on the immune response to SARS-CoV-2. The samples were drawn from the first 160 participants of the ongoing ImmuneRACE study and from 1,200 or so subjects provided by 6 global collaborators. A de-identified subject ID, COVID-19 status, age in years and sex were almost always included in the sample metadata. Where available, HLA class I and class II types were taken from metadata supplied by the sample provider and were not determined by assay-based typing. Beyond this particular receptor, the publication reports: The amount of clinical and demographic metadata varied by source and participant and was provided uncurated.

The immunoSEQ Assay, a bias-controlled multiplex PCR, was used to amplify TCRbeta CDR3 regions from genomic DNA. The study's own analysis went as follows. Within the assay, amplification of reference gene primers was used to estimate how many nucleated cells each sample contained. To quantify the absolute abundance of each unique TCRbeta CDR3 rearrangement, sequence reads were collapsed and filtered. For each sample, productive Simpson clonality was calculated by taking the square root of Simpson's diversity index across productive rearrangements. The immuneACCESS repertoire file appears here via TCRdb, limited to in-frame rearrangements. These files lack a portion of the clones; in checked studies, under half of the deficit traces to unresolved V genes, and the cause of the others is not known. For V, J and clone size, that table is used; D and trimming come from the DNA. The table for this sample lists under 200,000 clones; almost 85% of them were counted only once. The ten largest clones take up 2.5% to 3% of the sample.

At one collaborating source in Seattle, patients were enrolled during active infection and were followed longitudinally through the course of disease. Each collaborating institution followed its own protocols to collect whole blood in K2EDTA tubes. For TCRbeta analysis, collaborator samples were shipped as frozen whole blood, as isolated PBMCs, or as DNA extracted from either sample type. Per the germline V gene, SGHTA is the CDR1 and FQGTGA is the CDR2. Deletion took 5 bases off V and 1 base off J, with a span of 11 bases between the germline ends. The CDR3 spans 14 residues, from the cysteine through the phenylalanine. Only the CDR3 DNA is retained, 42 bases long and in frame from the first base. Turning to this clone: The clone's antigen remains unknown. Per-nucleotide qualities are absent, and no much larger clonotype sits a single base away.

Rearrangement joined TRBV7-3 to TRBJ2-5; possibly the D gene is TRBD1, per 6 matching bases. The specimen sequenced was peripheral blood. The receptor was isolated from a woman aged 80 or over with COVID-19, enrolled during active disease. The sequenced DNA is TGTGCCAGCAGCAAAACAGGGTCCCAAGAGACCCAGTACTTC. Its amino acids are CASSKTGSQETQYF.